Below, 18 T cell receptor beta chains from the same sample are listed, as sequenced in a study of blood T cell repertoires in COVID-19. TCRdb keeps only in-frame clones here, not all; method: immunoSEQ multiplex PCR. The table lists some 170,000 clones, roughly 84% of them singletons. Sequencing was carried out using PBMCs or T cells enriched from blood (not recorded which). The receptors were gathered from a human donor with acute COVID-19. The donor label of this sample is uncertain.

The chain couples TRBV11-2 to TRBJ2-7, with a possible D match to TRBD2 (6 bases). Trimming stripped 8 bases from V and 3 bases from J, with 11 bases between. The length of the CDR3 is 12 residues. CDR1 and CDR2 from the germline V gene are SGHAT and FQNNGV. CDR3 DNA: TGTGCCAGCGGGAGGCCAGGCTACGAGCAGTACTTC. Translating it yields CASGRPGYEQYF.

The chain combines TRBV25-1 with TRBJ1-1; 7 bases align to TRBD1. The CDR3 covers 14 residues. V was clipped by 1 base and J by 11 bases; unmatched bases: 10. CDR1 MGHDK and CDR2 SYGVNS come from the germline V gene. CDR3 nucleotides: TGTGCCAGCAGTGAATTAGGGAGAGGACAGGTCGCTTTCTTT. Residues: CASSELGRGQVAFF.

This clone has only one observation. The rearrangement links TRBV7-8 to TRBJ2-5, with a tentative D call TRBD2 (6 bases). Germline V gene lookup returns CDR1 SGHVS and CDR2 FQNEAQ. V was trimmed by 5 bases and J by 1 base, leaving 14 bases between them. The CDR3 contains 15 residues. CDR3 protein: CASSGGAGSQETQYF. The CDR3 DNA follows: TGTGCCAGCAGCGGCGGGGCGGGGTCCCAAGAGACCCAGTACTTC.

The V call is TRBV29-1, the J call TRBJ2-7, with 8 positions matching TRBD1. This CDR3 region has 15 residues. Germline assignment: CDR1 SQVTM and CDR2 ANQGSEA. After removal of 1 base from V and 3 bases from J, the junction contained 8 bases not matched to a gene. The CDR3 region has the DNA TGCAGCGTTGAAGGCTCGGGGACAGGACTCTACGAGCAGTACTTC. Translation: CSVEGSGTGLYEQYF.

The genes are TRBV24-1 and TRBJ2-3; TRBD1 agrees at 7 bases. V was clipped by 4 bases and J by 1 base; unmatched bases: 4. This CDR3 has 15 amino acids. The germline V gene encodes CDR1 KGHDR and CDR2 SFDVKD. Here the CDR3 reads CATSDRDRGTDTQYF. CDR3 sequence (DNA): TGTGCCACCAGTGACAGGGACAGAGGCACAGATACGCAGTATTTT.

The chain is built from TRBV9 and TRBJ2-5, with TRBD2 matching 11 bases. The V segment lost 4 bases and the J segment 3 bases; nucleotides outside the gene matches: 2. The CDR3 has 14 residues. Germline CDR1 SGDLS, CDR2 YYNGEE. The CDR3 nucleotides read TGTGCCAGCAGCAGGGGACTAGCGGAAGAGACCCAGTACTTC. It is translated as CASSRGLAEETQYF.

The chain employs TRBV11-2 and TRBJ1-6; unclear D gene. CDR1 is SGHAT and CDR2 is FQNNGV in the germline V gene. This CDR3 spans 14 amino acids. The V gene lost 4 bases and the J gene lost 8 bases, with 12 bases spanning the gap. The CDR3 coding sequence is TGTGCCAGCAGCTCGATAAGGAGGGATTCACCCCTCCACTTT. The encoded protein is CASSSIRRDSPLHF.

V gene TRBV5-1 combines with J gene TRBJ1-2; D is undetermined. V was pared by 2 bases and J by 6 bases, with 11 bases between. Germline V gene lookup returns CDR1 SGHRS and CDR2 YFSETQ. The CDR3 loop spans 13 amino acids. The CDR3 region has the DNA TGCGCCAGCAGCTTCCTGAGGAGAAATGGCTACACCTTC. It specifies CASSFLRRNGYTF.

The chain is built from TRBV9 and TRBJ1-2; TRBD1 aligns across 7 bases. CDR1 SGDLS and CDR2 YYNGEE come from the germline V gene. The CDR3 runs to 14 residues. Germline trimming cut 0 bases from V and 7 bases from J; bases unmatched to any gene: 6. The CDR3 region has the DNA TGTGCCAGCAGCGTAGATGAGGGGGCGATTGGCTACACCTTC. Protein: CASSVDEGAIGYTF.

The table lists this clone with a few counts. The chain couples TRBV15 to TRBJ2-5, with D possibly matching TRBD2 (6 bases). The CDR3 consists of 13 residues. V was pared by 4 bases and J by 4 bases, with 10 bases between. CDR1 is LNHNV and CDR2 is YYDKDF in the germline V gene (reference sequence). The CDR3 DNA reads TGTGCCACCAGCACCGGGGAGGCAGAGACCCAGTACTTC. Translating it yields CATSTGEAETQYF.

CDR3 loop: CASSQVSGASTDTQYF. The CDR3 DNA reads as TGTGCCAGCAGCCAGGTTAGCGGGGCTAGCACAGATACGCAGTATTTT. The chain combines TRBV4-2 with TRBJ2-3, with 8 bases that match TRBD2. Germline CDR1 and CDR2: LGHNA and YNFKEQ. There are 16 residues in the CDR3. The trim removed 3 bases at V and 0 bases at J, leaving 5 bases unmatched.

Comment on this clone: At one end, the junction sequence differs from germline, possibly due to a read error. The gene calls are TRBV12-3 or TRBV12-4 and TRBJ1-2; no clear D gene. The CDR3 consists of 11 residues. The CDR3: CVSSDGYGYTF. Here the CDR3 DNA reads TGTGTCAGCAGTGACGGGTATGGCTACACCTTC.

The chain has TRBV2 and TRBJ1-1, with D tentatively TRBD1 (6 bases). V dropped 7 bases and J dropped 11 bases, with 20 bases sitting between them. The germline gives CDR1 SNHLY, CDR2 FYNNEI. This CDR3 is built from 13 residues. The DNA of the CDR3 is TGTGCCAGCAATCCGGGAGAAGGGGGGGAGGCTTTCTTT. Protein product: CASNPGEGGEAFF.

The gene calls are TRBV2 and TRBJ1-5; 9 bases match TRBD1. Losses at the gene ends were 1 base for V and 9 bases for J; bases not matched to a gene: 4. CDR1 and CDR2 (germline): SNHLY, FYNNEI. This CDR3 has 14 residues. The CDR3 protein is CASSEDRGLGPQHF. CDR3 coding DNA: TGTGCCAGCAGTGAAGACAGGGGGCTCGGGCCCCAGCATTTT.

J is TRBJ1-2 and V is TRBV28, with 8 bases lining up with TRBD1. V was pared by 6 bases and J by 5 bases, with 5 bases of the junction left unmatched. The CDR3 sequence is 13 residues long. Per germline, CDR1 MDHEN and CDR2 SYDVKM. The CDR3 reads CASSTDRVYGYTF. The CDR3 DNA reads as TGTGCCAGCAGCACGGACAGGGTTTATGGCTACACCTTC.

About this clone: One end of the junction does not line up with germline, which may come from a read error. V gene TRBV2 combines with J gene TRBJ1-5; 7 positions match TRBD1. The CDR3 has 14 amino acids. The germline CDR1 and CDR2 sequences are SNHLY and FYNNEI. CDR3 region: CASREDRGNQPQHF. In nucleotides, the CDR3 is TGTGCCAGCAGAGAAGACAGGGGCAATCAGCCCCAGCATTTT.

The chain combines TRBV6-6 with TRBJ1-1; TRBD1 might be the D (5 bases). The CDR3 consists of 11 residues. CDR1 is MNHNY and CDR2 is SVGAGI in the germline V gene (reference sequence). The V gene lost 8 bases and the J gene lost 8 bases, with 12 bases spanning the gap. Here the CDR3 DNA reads TGTGCCAGCCGTCTTCAGGGAGAAGCTTTCTTT. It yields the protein CASRLQGEAFF.

The DNA of the CDR3 is TGCGCCAGCAGGTTGACGGTACTTAATGAAAAACTGTTTTTT. It specifies CASRLTVLNEKLFF. This rearrangement joins TRBV5-1 to TRBJ1-4, with D unclear. Germline lookup yields CDR1 SGHRS and CDR2 YFSETQ. The CDR3 extends over 14 amino acids. The ends were cut back, 5 bases at V and 4 bases at J, with 12 bases in the middle.